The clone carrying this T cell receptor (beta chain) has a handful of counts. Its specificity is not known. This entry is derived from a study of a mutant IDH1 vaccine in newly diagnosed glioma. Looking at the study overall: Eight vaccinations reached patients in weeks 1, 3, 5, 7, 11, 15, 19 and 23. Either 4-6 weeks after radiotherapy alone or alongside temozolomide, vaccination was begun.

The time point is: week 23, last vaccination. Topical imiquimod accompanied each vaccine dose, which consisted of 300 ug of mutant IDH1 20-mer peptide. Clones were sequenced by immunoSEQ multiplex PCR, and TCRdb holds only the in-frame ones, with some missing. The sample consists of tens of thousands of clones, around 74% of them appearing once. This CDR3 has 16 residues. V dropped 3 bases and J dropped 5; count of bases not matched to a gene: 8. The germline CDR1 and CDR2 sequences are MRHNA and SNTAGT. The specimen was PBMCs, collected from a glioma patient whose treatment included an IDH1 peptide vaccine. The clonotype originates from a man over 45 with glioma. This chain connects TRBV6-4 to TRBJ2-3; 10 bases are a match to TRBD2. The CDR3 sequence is CASSEASGGAGDTQYF. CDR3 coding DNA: TGTGCCAGCAGTGAGGCCAGCGGGGGGGCCGGAGATACGCAGTATTTT.